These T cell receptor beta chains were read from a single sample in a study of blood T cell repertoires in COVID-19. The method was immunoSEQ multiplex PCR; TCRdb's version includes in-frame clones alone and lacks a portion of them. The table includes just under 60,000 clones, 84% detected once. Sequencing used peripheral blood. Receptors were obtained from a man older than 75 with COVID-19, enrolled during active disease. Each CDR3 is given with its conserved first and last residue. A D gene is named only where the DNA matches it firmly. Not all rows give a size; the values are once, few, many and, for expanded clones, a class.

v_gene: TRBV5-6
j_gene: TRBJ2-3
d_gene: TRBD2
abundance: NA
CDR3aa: CASSLALAGGTDTQYF
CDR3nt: TGTGCCAGCAGCTTGGCGCTAGCGGGAGGGACTGATACGCAGTATTTT

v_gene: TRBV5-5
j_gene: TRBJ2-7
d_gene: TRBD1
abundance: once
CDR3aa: CASSALLRDSLYEQYF
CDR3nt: TGTGCCAGCAGCGCCTTATTACGGGACAGTCTTTACGAGCAGTACTTC

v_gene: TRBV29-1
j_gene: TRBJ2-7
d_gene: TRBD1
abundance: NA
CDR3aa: CSVPGQGYEQYF
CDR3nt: TGCAGCGTACCCGGACAGGGCTACGAGCAGTACTTC

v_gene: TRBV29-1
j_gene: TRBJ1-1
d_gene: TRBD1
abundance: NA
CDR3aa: CSVAPGQGARTNTEAFF
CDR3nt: TGCAGCGTTGCCCCGGGACAGGGGGCCCGAACGAACACTGAAGCTTTCTTT

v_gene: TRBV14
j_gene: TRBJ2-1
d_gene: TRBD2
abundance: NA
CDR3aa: CASSLRDYYNEQFF
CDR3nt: TGTGCCAGCAGCCTGCGGGACTACTACAATGAGCAGTTCTTC

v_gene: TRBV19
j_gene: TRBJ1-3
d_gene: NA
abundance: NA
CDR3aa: CASSIRISGNTIYF
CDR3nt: TGTGCCAGTAGTATCCGTATCTCTGGAAACACCATATATTTT

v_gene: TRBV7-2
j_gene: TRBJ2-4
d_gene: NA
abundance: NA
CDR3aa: CASSLGGGNRAKNIQYF
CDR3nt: TGTGCCAGCAGCTTAGGGGGCGGGAATCGGGCCAAAAACATTCAGTACTTC

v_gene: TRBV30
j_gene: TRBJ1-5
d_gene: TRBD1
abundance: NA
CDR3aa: CAWTAPGQGRIQPQHF
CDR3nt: TGTGCCTGGACAGCCCCGGGACAGGGGAGAATACAGCCCCAGCATTTT

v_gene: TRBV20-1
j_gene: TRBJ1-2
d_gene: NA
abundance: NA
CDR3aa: CSASDSQYGYTF
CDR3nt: TGCAGTGCTAGTGACTCACAATATGGCTACACCTTC

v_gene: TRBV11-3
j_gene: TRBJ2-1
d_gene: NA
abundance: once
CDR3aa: CASSLDGGAYNEQFF
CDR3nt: TGTGCCAGCAGCTTAGACGGGGGTGCCTACAATGAGCAGTTCTTC

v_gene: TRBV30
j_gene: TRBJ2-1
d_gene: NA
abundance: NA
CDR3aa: CAWSVGSGYPWDGEQFF
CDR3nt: TGTGCCTGGAGTGTGGGTAGCGGATACCCATGGGATGGTGAGCAGTTCTTC

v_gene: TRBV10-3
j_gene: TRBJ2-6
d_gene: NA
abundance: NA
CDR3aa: CAITGGGAGANVLTF
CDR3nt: TGTGCCATCACCGGAGGGGGGGCAGGGGCCAACGTCCTGACTTTC

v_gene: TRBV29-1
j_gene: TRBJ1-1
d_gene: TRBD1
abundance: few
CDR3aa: CSVDRTAWTGGPEAFF
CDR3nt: TGCAGCGTCGATAGAACGGCATGGACAGGGGGCCCTGAAGCTTTCTTT

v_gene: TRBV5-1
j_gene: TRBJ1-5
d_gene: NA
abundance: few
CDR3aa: CASSLAPEVNQPQHF
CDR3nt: TGCGCCAGCAGCTTGGCCCCGGAGGTCAATCAGCCCCAGCATTTT

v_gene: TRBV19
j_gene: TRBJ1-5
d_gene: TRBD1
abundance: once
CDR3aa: CASKRQGANQPQHF
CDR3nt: TGTGCCAGTAAGAGACAGGGGGCAAATCAGCCCCAGCATTTT

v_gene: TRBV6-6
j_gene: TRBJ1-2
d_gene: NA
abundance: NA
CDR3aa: CASSPSGSGGYTF
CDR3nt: TGTGCCAGCAGCCCCTCGGGTTCGGGAGGCTACACCTTC

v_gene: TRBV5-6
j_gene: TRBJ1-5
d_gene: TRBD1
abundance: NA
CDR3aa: CASSLADRGGNQPQHF
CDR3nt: TGTGCCAGCAGCTTGGCGGACAGGGGGGGCAATCAGCCCCAGCATTTT

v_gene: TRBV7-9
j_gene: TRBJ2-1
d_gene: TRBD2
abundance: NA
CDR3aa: CASATSGIRYEQFF
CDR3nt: TGTGCCAGCGCTACTAGCGGGATTCGTTATGAGCAGTTCTTC

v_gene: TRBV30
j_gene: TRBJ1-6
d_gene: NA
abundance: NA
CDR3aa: CAWSAGRESPLHF
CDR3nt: TGTGCCTGGAGTGCAGGGCGGGAGTCACCCCTCCACTTT

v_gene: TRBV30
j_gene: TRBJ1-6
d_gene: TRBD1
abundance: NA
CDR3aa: CAWSVGQYNSPLHF
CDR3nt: TGTGCCTGGAGTGTGGGACAGTATAATTCACCCCTCCACTTT

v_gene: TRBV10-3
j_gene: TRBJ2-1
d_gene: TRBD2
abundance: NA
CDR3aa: CAIKGTSGNNEQFF
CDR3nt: TGTGCCATCAAAGGGACTAGCGGGAACAATGAGCAGTTCTTC

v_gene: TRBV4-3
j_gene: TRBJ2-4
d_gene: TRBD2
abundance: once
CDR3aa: CASSQLAGDLQYF
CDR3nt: TGCGCCAGCAGCCAACTAGCGGGGGACCTTCAGTACTTC

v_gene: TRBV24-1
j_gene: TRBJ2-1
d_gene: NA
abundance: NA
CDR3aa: CATSEWPGRVDEQFF
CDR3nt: TGTGCCACCAGTGAATGGCCCGGCCGGGTGGATGAGCAGTTCTTC

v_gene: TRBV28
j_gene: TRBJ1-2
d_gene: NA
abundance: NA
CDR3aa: CASSLPREGYGYTF
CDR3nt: TGTGCCAGCAGCTTGCCCAGGGAGGGCTATGGCTACACCTTC

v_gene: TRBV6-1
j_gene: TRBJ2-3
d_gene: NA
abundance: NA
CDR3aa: CASSEAGGANTDTQYF
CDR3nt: TGTGCCAGCAGTGAAGCGGGGGGGGCCAACACAGATACGCAGTATTTT

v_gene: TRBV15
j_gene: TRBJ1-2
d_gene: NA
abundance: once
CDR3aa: CATSQNVPGYTF
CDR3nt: TGTGCCACCAGCCAGAACGTCCCTGGCTACACCTTC

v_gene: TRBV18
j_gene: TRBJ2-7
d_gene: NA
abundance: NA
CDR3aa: CASSPGTRTPMGQYF
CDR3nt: TGTGCCAGCTCACCGGGGACAAGGACTCCCATGGGGCAGTACTTC

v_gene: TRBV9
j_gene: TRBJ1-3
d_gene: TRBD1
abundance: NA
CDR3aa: CASSAIGGQGAGNTIYF
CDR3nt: TGTGCCAGCAGCGCTATAGGGGGACAGGGGGCAGGAAACACCATATATTTT

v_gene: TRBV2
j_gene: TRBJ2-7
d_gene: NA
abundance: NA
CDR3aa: CASAYYEQYF
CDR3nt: TGTGCCAGCGCCTACTACGAGCAGTACTTC

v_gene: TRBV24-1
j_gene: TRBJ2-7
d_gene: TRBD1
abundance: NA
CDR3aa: CATSDPGTATGEQYF
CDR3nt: TGTGCCACCAGTGACCCCGGGACAGCCACAGGGGAGCAGTACTTC

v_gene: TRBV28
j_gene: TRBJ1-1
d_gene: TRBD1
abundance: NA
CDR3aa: CASTLGGGARRTEAFF
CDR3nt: TGTGCCAGCACCCTAGGAGGGGGCGCCCGCAGGACTGAAGCTTTCTTT

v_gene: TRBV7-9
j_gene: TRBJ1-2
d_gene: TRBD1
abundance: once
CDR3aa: CASSLPDRKSNYGYTF
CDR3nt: TGTGCCAGCAGCTTGCCGGACAGGAAGAGTAACTATGGCTACACCTTC

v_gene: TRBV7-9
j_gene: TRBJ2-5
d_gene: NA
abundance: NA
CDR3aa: CASSWSAGQETQYF
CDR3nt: TGTGCCAGCAGCTGGTCCGCGGGCCAAGAGACCCAGTACTTC

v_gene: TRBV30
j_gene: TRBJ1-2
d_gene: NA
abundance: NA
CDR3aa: CAWSPVTGTRGYTF
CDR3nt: TGTGCCTGGAGCCCGGTAACAGGGACACGTGGCTACACCTTC

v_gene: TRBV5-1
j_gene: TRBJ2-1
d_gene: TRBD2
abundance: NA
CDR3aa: CASSSGTSGRASRNEQFF
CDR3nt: TGCGCCAGCAGTTCCGGGACTAGCGGGAGGGCCAGTAGGAATGAGCAGTTCTTC

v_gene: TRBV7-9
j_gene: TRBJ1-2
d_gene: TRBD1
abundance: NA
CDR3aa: CASSDNRDRENYGYTF
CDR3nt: TGTGCCAGCAGCGACAATAGGGACAGGGAAAACTATGGCTACACCTTC

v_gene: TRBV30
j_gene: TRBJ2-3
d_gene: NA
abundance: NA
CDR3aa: CAWSVRGDTQYF
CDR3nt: TGTGCCTGGAGTGTAAGGGGGGATACGCAGTATTTT

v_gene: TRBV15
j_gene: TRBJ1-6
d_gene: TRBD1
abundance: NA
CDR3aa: CATSRDRGTGYSPLHF
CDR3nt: TGTGCCACCAGCAGAGATCGAGGGACAGGGTATTCACCCCTCCACTTT

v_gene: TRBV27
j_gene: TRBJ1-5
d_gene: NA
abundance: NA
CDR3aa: CASSLLGADQPQHF
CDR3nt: TGTGCCAGCAGTTTATTAGGGGCAGATCAGCCCCAGCATTTT

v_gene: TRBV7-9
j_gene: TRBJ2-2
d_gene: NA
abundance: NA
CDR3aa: CASSPAGPHTGELFF
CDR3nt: TGTGCCAGCAGCCCGGCGGGACCCCACACCGGGGAGCTGTTTTTT

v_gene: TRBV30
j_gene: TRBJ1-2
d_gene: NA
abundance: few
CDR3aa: CAWSRGNYGYTF
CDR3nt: TGTGCCTGGAGTAGAGGGAACTATGGCTACACCTTC